This entry is about one T cell receptor beta chain. In the original processing: Estimates of nucleated cell counts were drawn from the amplification of reference gene primers. The repertoire was sequenced with immunoSEQ multiplex PCR; TCRdb's copy has only in-frame clones and lacks some. V and J calls and clone size are as listed in that table; D and trimming were resolved from the DNA. This table has more than 150,000 clones, about 82% appearing once. This record comes from a study of blood T cell repertoires in COVID-19. The V segment lost 0 bases and the J segment 6 bases; nucleotides outside the gene matches: 9. The CDR3 runs to 15 residues. Germline lookup yields CDR1 GTSNPN and CDR2 SVGIG (reference sequence).

The clonotype comes from a woman in her twenties or thirties with acute or convalescent COVID-19. The chain couples TRBV30 to TRBJ2-3; TRBD2 matches 7 bases. The sequencing input was peripheral blood. The CDR3 DNA is TGTGCCTGGAGTGTATGGGCGGGGGAGACCGATACGCAGTATTTT. This codes for CAWSVWAGETDTQYF.